Following are 21 T cell receptor beta chains from one sample sequenced in a study of T cell responses to AZD1222 COVID-19 vaccine. Profiling relied on immunoSEQ multiplex PCR, and the TCRdb table lists in-frame clones only, not all of them. Of 150,000 to 200,000 clones in the sample, about 90% were seen once. The sequencing here drew on peripheral blood, taken 28 days after the second AZD1222 dose. These receptors came from an adult who received the AZD1222 COVID-19 vaccine.

V is TRBV6-2 or TRBV6-3 and J is TRBJ1-1, with D unresolved. Trimming removed 5 bases at V and 1 base at J, with 32 bases between. Germline V gene sequence: CDR1 MNHEY, CDR2 SVGEGT. CDR3 size: 21 residues. CDR3 nucleotide sequence: TGTGCCAGCAGTCAGGCATTCGGGTTGGGCGATTCCTCATCGGGGAACACTGAAGCTTTCTTT. Translation gives CASSQAFGLGDSSSGNTEAFF.

V usage is TRBV28 and J usage is TRBJ1-2, with 10 positions matching TRBD1. The CDR3 runs 15 residues. V dropped 7 bases and J dropped 6; count of bases not matched to a gene: 11. Germline CDR1 reads MDHEN; CDR2 reads SYDVKM. CDR3 DNA sequence: TGTGCCAGCACCACCCCGACAGGGGGCGCGGATGGCTACACCTTC. As protein: CASTTPTGGADGYTF.

The chain combines TRBV5-1 with TRBJ2-1, with D tentatively TRBD2 (6 bases). Trimming took off 3 bases at V and 0 bases at J, with 10 bases between the two ends. This CDR3 comprises 15 residues. CDR1 and CDR2 (germline): SGHRS, YFSETQ. CDR3 sequence: CASSWTTGSYNEQFF. The DNA for the CDR3 is TGCGCCAGCAGCTGGACTACGGGCTCCTACAATGAGCAGTTCTTC. Based on the CDR3 plus reference TRBV5-1 and TRBJ2-1, the full variable domain is KAGVTQTPRYLIKTRGQQVTLSCSPISGHRSVSWYQQTPGQGLQFLFEYFSETQRNKGNFPGRFSGRQFSNSRSEMNVSTLELGDSALYLCASSWTTGSYNEQFFGPGTRLTVL.

The rearrangement uses TRBV5-1 and TRBJ2-3, with a possible D match to TRBD2 (7 bases). The CDR3 spans 16 residues. Per the germline V gene, CDR1 is SGHRS and CDR2 is YFSETQ. The germline V and J ends were trimmed by 0 bases and 0 bases, with 11 bases remaining between them. CDR3 region: CASSLEGGLSTDTQYF. CDR3 nucleotides: TGCGCCAGCAGCTTGGAGGGGGGACTAAGCACAGATACGCAGTATTTT.

This chain uses TRBV5-1 with TRBJ1-6; 8 bases match TRBD1. Per germline, CDR1 SGHRS and CDR2 YFSETQ. The CDR3 is 15 amino acids. V trimming: 4 bases; J trimming: 8 bases; junction bases outside the gene matches: 8. Here the CDR3 DNA reads TGCGCCAGCAGCCCGACAGGGGAGTGGGATTCACCCCTCCACTTT. Its protein is CASSPTGEWDSPLHF.

The CDR3 spells CASSSGDSPLHF. CDR3 in DNA: TGTGCCAGCAGTTCAGGCGATTCACCCCTCCACTTT. V usage is TRBV28 and J usage is TRBJ1-6, with D unclear. V was trimmed by 4 bases and J by 8 bases, leaving 6 bases between them. CDR3 size: 12 residues. CDR1 and CDR2 (germline): MDHEN, SYDVKM.

This sequence joins TRBV6-2 or TRBV6-3 and TRBJ1-1, with 7 bases that match TRBD1. CDR1 is MNHEY and CDR2 is SVGEGT in the germline V gene. Unmatched junction bases numbered 11, after V lost 4 bases and J lost 6 bases. The length of the CDR3 is 15 residues. CDR3 in amino acids: CASSLTGSRGAEAFF. Written as DNA, the CDR3 is TGTGCCAGCAGTTTGACAGGGTCCCGGGGGGCTGAAGCTTTCTTT.

This rearrangement joins TRBV6-4 to TRBJ2-3; unclear D gene. The CDR3 has 11 residues. The germline V and J ends were trimmed by 1 base and 7 bases, with 3 bases remaining between them. Germline V lookup: CDR1 MRHNA, CDR2 SNTAGT. CDR3 bases: TGTGCCAGCAGTGACTTACATACGCAGTATTTT. Translating gives CASSDLHTQYF.

The chain carries TRBV5-8 and TRBJ1-1, with D maybe TRBD1 (5 bases). Trimming left V 4 bases short and J 1 base short, with 14 bases between. The CDR3 length is 15 residues. The germline gives CDR1 SGHTS, CDR2 YDEGEE. The DNA for the CDR3 is TGTGCCAGCAGCACCGGGACGGGCGGGAACACTGAAGCTTTCTTT. This codes for CASSTGTGGNTEAFF.

This clone was recorded a few times. The chain is built from TRBV5-4 and TRBJ1-2; D gene uncertain. The length of the CDR3 is 14 residues. Trimming left V 4 bases short and J 5 bases short, with 15 bases between. The germline V gene encodes CDR1 SGHNT and CDR2 YYREEE (reference sequence). This CDR3 is CASSADLGVYGYTF. In DNA, the CDR3 is TGTGCCAGCAGCGCCGACCTAGGAGTTTATGGCTACACCTTC.

This sequence joins TRBV28 and TRBJ2-3, with D maybe TRBD1 (6 bases). CDR3 length: 15 amino acids. V lost 8 bases and J lost 5, with 20 bases in between. CDR1 MDHEN and CDR2 SYDVKM come from the germline V gene. In DNA form, the CDR3 reads TGTGCCAGCCAGGTCCTGATGGGGGCTGGAGATACGCAGTATTTT. This gives the protein CASQVLMGAGDTQYF.

The J gene is TRBJ2-5, the V gene TRBV5-4; no clear D gene. This CDR3 is 11 amino acids long. V dropped 0 bases and J dropped 7 bases, with 4 bases sitting between them. CDR1 and CDR2 from the germline V gene are SGHNT and YYREEE (reference sequence). CDR3 in amino acids: CASSLGGTQYF. The CDR3 DNA reads TGTGCCAGCAGCTTGGGGGGGACCCAGTACTTC.

The chain links TRBV3-1 (or the pseudogene TRBV3-2) to TRBJ2-1; 11 positions agree with TRBD2. The CDR3 has 18 residues. Germline lookup yields CDR1 LGHDT and CDR2 YNNKEL (reference sequence). Germline trimming cut 8 bases from V and 7 bases from J; bases unmatched to any gene: 19. DNA for the CDR3: TGTGCCAGCGGGAGAACTAGCGGGGGCCCACTTTCAGGGAATGAGCAGTTCTTC. It translates to CASGRTSGGPLSGNEQFF.

This sequence joins TRBV3-1 (or the pseudogene TRBV3-2) and TRBJ1-3, with D tentatively TRBD1 (6 bases). V lost 3 bases and J 4 bases, leaving 16 bases between the germline ends. Germline V gene data show CDR1 as LGHDT and CDR2 as YNNKEL (reference sequence). This CDR3 is 16 amino acids long. The CDR3 DNA reads as TGTGCCAGCAGCCACGCTGGGGGCAGCCTGGGAAACACCATATATTTT. This encodes CASSHAGGSLGNTIYF.

The chain uses TRBV28 and TRBJ1-2, with a tentative D call TRBD1 (5 bases). V lost 5 bases, J lost 5 bases, and 15 bases lay in between. The germline gives CDR1 MDHEN, CDR2 SYDVKM. This CDR3 is 14 amino acids long. The CDR3: CASSAGGGWYGYTF. In DNA, the CDR3 is TGTGCCAGCAGTGCTGGTGGGGGATGGTATGGCTACACCTTC.

V is TRBV6-5 and J is TRBJ2-6, with no clear D. The CDR3 is 16 residues long. Per germline, CDR1 MNHEY and CDR2 SVGAGI. V dropped 4 bases and J dropped 2 bases, with 12 bases sitting between them. CDR3 bases: TGTGCCAGCAGTTCCCCGAACACCCCTGGGGCCAACGTCCTGACTTTC. It encodes CASSSPNTPGANVLTF.

CDR3 amino acids: CASSRDRNQPQHF. The CDR3 DNA is TGTGCCAGTAGTAGGGACAGGAATCAGCCCCAGCATTTT. The J gene is TRBJ1-5, the V gene TRBV19; 8 nucleotides line up with TRBD1. Unmatched junction bases numbered 0, after V lost 4 bases and J lost 4 bases. Germline V gene sequence: CDR1 LNHDA, CDR2 SQIVND (reference sequence). The CDR3 sequence is 13 residues long. The variable domain in full, completed from reference TRBV19 and TRBJ1-5, reads DGGITQSPKYLFRKEGQNVTLSCEQNLNHDAMYWYRQDPGQGLRLIYYSQIVNDFQKGDIAEGYSVSREKKESFPLTVTSAQKNPTAFYLCASSRDRNQPQHFGDGTRLSIL.

This chain connects TRBV7-9 to TRBJ1-3; TRBD1 agrees at 7 bases. V dropped 5 bases and J dropped 9; count of bases not matched to a gene: 4. The germline V gene has CDR1 SEHNR and CDR2 FQNEAQ (reference sequence). This CDR3 spans 12 amino acids. CDR3: CASSDYRGTIYF. CDR3 nucleotides: TGTGCCAGCAGCGACTACAGGGGCACCATATATTTT.

This sequence joins TRBV6-1 and TRBJ2-7, with TRBD2 as a possible D gene (7 bases). There are 14 residues in the CDR3. V lost 0 bases, J lost 2 bases, and 8 bases lay in between. Germline V gene lookup returns CDR1 MNHNS and CDR2 SASEGT. As DNA, the CDR3 is TGTGCCAGCAGTGAAGCGGGGGGGCCCTACGAGCAGTACTTC. Its translation: CASSEAGGPYEQYF.

This sequence joins TRBV7-8 and TRBJ2-1; the D gene could be TRBD1 or TRBD2 (5 bases each). Germline-derived CDR1 and CDR2 are SGHVS and FQNEAQ. With 5 bases removed from V and 10 bases from J, the gap between germline ends came to 21 bases. This CDR3 comprises 15 residues. CDR3 amino acids: CASSARVPRGLEQFF. Written as DNA, the CDR3 is TGTGCCAGCAGCGCCAGGGTGCCCCGGGGTCTGGAGCAGTTCTTC.

V gene TRBV27 combines with J gene TRBJ1-5, with 8 bases identical to TRBD1. The junction had 8 bases not matched to a gene; V was cut back by 5 bases and J by 5 bases. Germline V gene lookup returns CDR1 MNHEY and CDR2 SMNVEV (reference sequence). This CDR3 comprises 15 residues. CDR3 region: CASSPGQGGDQPQHF. The CDR3 DNA sequence: TGTGCCAGCAGTCCCGGACAGGGTGGTGATCAGCCCCAGCATTTT.